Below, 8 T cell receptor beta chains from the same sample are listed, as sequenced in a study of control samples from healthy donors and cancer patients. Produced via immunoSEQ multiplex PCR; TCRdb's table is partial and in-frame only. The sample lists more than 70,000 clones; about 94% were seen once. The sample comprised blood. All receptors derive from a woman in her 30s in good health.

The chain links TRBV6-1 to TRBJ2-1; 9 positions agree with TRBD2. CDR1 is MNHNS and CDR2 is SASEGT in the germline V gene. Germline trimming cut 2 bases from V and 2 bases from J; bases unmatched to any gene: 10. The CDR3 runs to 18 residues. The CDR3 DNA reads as TGTGCCAGCAGTGAATGGCGGGGGGGCCGATTAACCTACAATGAGCAGTTCTTC. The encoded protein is CASSEWRGGRLTYNEQFF.

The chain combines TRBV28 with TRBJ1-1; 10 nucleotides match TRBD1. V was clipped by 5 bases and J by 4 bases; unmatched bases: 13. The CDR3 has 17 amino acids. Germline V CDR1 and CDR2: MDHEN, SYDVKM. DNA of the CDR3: TGTGCCAGCAGTCCTCCGGGACAGGGGTTTGTCGGCACTGAAGCTTTCTTT. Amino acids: CASSPPGQGFVGTEAFF.

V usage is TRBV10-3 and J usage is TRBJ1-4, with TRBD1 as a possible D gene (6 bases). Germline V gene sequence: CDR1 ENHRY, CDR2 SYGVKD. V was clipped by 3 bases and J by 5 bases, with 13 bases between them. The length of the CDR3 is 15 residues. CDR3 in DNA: TGTGCCATCAGTGACAAGGACAGACCCAATGAAAAACTGTTTTTT. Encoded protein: CAISDKDRPNEKLFF.

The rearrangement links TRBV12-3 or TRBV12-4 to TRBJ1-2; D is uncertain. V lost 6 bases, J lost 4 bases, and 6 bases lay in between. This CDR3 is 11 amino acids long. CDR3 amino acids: CASSHSYGYTF. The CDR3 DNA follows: TGTGCCAGCAGCCACAGCTATGGCTACACCTTC.

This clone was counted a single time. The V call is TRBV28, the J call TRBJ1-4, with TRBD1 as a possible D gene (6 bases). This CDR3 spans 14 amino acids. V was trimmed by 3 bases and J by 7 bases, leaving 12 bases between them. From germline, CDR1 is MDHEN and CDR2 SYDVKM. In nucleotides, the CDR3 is TGTGCCAGCAGTTTGGAGGGACACAGTGAAAAACTGTTTTTT. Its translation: CASSLEGHSEKLFF.

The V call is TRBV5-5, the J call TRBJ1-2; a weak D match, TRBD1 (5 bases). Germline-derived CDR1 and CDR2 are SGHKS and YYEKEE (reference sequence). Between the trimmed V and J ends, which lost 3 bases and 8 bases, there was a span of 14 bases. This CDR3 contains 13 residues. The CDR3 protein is CASSSAGAGGYTF. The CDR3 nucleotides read TGTGCCAGCAGCTCGGCCGGGGCAGGGGGCTACACCTTC.

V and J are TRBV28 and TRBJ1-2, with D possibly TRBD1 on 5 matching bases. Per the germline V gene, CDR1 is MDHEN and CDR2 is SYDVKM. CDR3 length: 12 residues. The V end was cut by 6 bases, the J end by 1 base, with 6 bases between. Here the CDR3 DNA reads TGTGCCAGCAGGGGGCTTAACTATGGCTACACCTTC. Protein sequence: CASRGLNYGYTF.

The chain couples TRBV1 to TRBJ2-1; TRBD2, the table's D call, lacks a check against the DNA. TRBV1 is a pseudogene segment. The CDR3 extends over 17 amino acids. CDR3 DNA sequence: TGCACCAGCAGCCAATTCGCGACTAGCGCCGCGTCCGATGAGCAGTTCTTC. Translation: CTSSQFATSAASDEQFF.